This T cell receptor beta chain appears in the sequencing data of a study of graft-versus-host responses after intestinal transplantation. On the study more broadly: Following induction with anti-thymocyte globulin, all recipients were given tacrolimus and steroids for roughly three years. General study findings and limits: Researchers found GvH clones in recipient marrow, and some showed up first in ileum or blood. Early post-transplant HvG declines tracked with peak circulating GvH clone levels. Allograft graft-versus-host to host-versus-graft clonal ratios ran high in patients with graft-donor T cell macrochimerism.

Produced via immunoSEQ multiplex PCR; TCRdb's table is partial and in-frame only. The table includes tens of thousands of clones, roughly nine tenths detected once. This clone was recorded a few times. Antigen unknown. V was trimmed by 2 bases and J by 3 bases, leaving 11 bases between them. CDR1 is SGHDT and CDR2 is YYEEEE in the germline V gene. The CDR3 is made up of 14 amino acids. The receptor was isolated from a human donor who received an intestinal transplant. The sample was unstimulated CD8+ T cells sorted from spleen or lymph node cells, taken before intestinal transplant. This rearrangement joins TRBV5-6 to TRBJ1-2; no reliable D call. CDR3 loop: CASSLTAGDYGYTF. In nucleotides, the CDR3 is TGTGCCAGCAGCTTAACAGCCGGGGACTATGGCTACACCTTC.